Sequencing of this T cell receptor beta chain was carried out in a study of post-analysis software for immune sequencing data. At the level of the study: Disease courses included relapsing-remitting, secondary progressive and progressive-relapsing multiple sclerosis.

V shed 5 bases and J 8 bases; nucleotides not matched to a gene: 5. Germline values: CDR1 DFQATT, CDR2 SNEGSKA (reference sequence). The length of the CDR3 is 14 residues. On this clonotype itself: The antigen is unknown.

Presence of unique molecular identifiers characterized the TCR beta cDNA libraries. In TCRdb, the PCR reads were re-called with MiXCR into one record per CDR3 protein. The sample lists roughly 410,000 distinct CDR3 sequences; less than 40% were seen once. Study-level results: Multiple sclerosis patients had significantly lower normalized Chao1 diversity than controls. Comparison of patients with controls showed roughly five TRBV segments more frequent in patients, TRBV5-6, TRBV5-1 and TRBV20-1 among them. Strong co-clustering by F measure was seen for same-batch samples.

The chain is built from TRBV20-1 and TRBJ2-1, with 14 bases fitting TRBD2. Material: blood. This TCR came from a girl aged 5 to 17 with multiple sclerosis. The DNA of the CDR3 is TGCAGTGCTCCGGGACTAGCGGGGGAAGATGAGCAGTTCTTC. Translating gives CSAPGLAGEDEQFF.